This T cell receptor beta chain was obtained from a study of cytomegalovirus exposure and HLA in healthy donors (TCRdb year 2017). For context, the study as a whole: An earlier analysis of several hundred of the donors reported 250 to 300 Gb of sequence data and 117 million unique TCR beta sequences from about 179 million T cells. An early release that covered about 600 HLA-typed donors contained about 300 gigabases of sequencing data and tens of millions of unique TCR sequences. Of the 300 to 500 genotyped donors, approximately 81% were placed in the genetic ancestry cluster associated with self-reported Caucasian donors. The study was designed to test whether signatures of past pathogen exposure could be identified by cataloging public T cell receptors. Using immunosequencing, the study profiled T cell repertoires from some 670 subjects and related those repertoires to cytomegalovirus serostatus. Along with the approximately 670-subject first cohort, a separate validation cohort of around 110 different subjects was used. High-throughput TCR immunosequencing, statistical association of individual TCRs with disease status, and machine learning were combined to predict cytomegalovirus infection status. To study patterns of TCR occurrence, a later analysis re-analyzed previously published TCR beta repertoires from 500 to 850 donors and added high-resolution HLA genotyping. Rather than drawing on any new phenotypic data, the later analysis identified candidate immune exposures from TCR beta sequences and the way those sequences occurred across donors. An earlier analysis of around 580 of the donors used high-throughput TCR beta sequencing to judge whether each TCR beta V gene segment behaved as functional or pseudogenic. Donor age, sex, ethnicity and CMV serostatus were collected together with the repertoire data. In a later genetic analysis, genome-wide SNP genotypes for about three fifths of the roughly 670 donors were used, and that subset was treated as a discovery cohort. Every repertoire in the discovery cohort had been generated on one and the same sequencing platform. HLA typing included class I and class II loci at four-digit resolution. Typing coverage varied by locus: about 620-640 donors for A, B, C, DRB1 and DQB1; under 550 for DQA1; about 600 for DPA1; approximately 470 for DPB1. Five DR-DQ haplotypes were handled as single units for association and clustering, since linkage in the cohort was strong. Among 398 genotyped donors of the cohort, an average of about 240,000 unique TCR beta nucleotide sequences were sequenced per donor, roughly a sixth of them non-productive. Beyond this particular receptor, the publication reports: A later analysis found that most CMV-associated TCR beta chains appeared HLA-restricted, with HLA associations seemingly driven largely by CMV exposure. V-gene and J-gene trimming of TCR beta chains was associated with a missense DCLRE1C variant in a later genetic analysis, and the association was replicated in an independent cohort. According to a later analysis, TCR association rates differed among HLA loci, with DRB1 alleles showing the most associated TCRs and HLA-C alleles showing the fewest. It was suggested by the authors that the approach could potentially be generalized to other disease states and immunological phenotypes. Roughly uniform sequencing depth across donors was assumed in presence/absence analyses, although this assumption may not hold. The earlier analysis of 450 to 700 of the donors excluded some 15 rarely observed V segments, including chromosome 9 orphons, because counts were too low. A further reported finding was that TCR beta sequences accurately predicted the HLA-A and HLA-B alleles for most subjects in the first cohort. A few of the identified cytomegalovirus-associated TCR beta chains were confirmed in vitro to be specific for cytomegalovirus antigens. A later analysis reported that several top co-occurrence clusters appeared linked to parvovirus B19, influenza, CMV and Epstein-Barr virus. Compared with equally common non-associated chains, HLA-associated TCR beta chains in a later analysis were more clonally expanded and had lower generation probabilities. In an earlier analysis of approximately 600 of the donors, most TCR beta V segments were observed in productive rearrangements about 90% or about 30% of the time, broadly matching IMGT annotations. Specific HLA alleles were associated with some 15,000 TCR beta sequences at a false discovery rate of 0.05 in a later analysis. In a later genetic analysis, fewer N-insertions in productive TCRs were reported among donors in an Asian-associated ancestry cluster than the approximately 710-donor mean. When HLA alleles, especially DR and DQ, strongly co-occurred, attributing TCR associations to individual alleles was difficult. In the study, 164 TCR beta chains were listed as associated with cytomegalovirus. Because some donors lacked HLA typing at each locus, the association tests relied only on the typed subset. Immune exposure information for the cohort was limited to CMV serostatus. Cytomegalovirus status was reported to be diagnosed by the classifier with high specificity and sensitivity in both the original and validation cohorts. In this cohort, only TCR beta chains were sequenced, and detectable features were limited by the absence of alpha or paired-chain data. A cluster of highly shared sequence variants was judged likely to represent a technical artifact of the sequencing pipeline. Linkage disequilibrium might explain the correlated functional status among segregating V segments, but an unknown experimental factor could not be ruled out. Across donors, most TCR sequences were observed very rarely, whereas some public TCRs were present in many individuals.

The cohort comprised 550 to 700 healthy bone marrow donors. Cohort members were all nominally healthy when sampled, although unrecorded immune exposures were likely present. CMV serostatus was positive for about 300 and negative for about half of the roughly 700 cohort members, and was not recorded for this donor. A peripheral blood sample was provided by each donor, and peripheral blood mononuclear cells were used for TCR beta sequencing. Genomic DNA extraction from the blood cell samples was performed with the Qiagen DNeasy Blood Extraction Kit. Libraries were built with the immunoSEQ multiplex PCR assay. For the multiplex PCR, a mixture combining 60 forward primers for TCR Vbeta segments and 13 reverse primers for TCR Jbeta segments was used. The CDR3 region of rearranged TCR beta genes was amplified from genomic DNA with a multiplex PCR assay. On the Illumina HiSeq System, the amplified TCR beta libraries were sequenced as 87-base-pair reads. The source study handled its data this way. A later analysis tallied 80 million to 95 million unique TCR beta chains across the roughly 610 repertoires, and about 10 million of those chains were shared by two or more donors. A nearest-neighbor algorithm error-corrected the raw reads and collapsed the reads into unique sequences, merging closely related sequences to remove PCR and sequencing errors. To assign V, D and J gene segments, CDR3 sequences were aligned to IMGT reference sequences. For a sequence to be retained, at least a six-nucleotide match to both a V gene segment and a J gene segment was required. Rearrangements were classified as productive when the CDR3 lacked stop codons and remained in frame with V and J, and all other rearrangements were classified as non-productive. CDR3 was defined by IMGT convention, running from the second conserved V-encoded cysteine to the conserved J-encoded phenylalanine. In an earlier analysis of roughly 580 of the donors, sequences lacking an unambiguous match to a single V gene segment were excluded. In an earlier analysis of approximately 500 of the donors, a V segment was called functional when productive rearrangements were above 56.7%, and segregating when the standard deviation between donors exceeded 5%. To diagnose cytomegalovirus status from the catalog of TCR beta chain sequences, a statistical classification framework was built. In a later analysis, TCR nucleotide sequences were compared against IMGT/GENE-DB human TR gene sequences so that V and J genes could be assigned. A later analysis assigned CDR3 sequences and most-parsimonious VDJ recombination scenarios with the TCRdist pipeline. In a later analysis, each TCR beta chain was defined by its CDR3 amino acid sequence together with its V-gene family, and reads without a unique V-gene family were excluded. In a later analysis, 450 to 600 highly shared, low-generation-probability nucleotide sequences were removed to address suspected cross-contamination and a sequencing artifact. For each public chain, a later analysis derived a clonal expansion index from normalized ranks of inferred template counts within each repertoire. In a later analysis, generation probabilities were computed with a VDJ recombination model fitted to out-of-frame rearrangements, and the resulting probabilities were checked against IGoR. In a later analysis, hypergeometric tests were used to score TCR-TCR, TCR-HLA and TCR-CMV co-occurrence, with a repertoire-size bias correction applied to TCR pairs. A later analysis estimated false discovery rates by permuting HLA or CMV assignments 20 times. A later analysis grouped co-occurring TCRs with DBSCAN, adding TCRdist sequence similarity when clustering within HLA-allele-positive subsets. Co-occurrence clustering excluded repertoires with fewer than 30,000 or more than 120,000 public chains, plus five with anomalous nucleotide sharing. Held by TCRdb, this immuneACCESS table contains in-frame sequences only and omits some clones. Under half of the omission traces to an unresolved V gene where checked; the cause of the rest is unknown. Clone size and V and J calls were adopted from that table, with D and trimming inferred from the DNA. For this sample there are 200,000 to 250,000 clones; about 84% appear just once. Around 1.4% of the sample rests with the top ten.

In its sample, this clone was seen once. Its antigen specificity is not known. Qualities for individual bases were not recorded, and no much larger clone is one base off. This sequence was found in a human donor in good health. The sample comprised PBMCs.

DNA sequence: TGTGCCAGCTCGCGACTAGAACTCTACGAGCAGTACTTC. Its protein product is CASSRLELYEQYF. The chain is assembled from TRBV18 and TRBJ2-7, with a weak D call of TRBD2 (6 bases match). The germline V gene sets CDR1 to KGHSH and CDR2 to LQKENI. The junction carries 12 bases between V and J, which are trimmed by 6 bases and 3 bases respectively. The CDR3 measures 13 amino acids from cysteine to phenylalanine. Only the CDR3 DNA is retained, 39 bases long and in frame from the first base.